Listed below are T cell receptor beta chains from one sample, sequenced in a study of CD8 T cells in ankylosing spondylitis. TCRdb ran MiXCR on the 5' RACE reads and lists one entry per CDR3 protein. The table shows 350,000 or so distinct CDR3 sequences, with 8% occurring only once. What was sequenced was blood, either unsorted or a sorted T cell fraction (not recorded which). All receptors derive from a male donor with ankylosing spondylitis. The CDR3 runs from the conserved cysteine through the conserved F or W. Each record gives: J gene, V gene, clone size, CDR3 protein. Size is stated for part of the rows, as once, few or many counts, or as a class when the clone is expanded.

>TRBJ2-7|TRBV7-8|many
CASSHIIQGETYEQYF
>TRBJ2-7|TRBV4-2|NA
CASSQDLGGASLSYEQYF
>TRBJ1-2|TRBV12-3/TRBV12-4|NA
CASSLVAEFYGYTF
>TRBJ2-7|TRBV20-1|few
CSAARNEQYF
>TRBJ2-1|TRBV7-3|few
CASSLGFRNEQFF
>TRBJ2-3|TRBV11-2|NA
CASSLGSSADTQYF
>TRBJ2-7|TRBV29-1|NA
CSVDSNYEQYF
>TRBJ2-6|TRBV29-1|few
CSAEEISGANVLTF
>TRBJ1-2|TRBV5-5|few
CASSLGGAGPPYGYTF
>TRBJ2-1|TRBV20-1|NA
CSARDRVSYNEQFF
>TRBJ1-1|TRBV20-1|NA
CSARPGGGTEAFF
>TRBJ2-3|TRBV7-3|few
CASSPNYGSSTDTQYF
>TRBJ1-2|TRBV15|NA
CATSRVFGPQYGYTF
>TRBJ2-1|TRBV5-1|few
CASTLEYEQFF
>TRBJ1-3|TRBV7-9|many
CASSRQVNSGNTIYF
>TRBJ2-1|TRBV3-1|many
CASSQDSRPNEQFF
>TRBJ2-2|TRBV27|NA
CASSFPFNTGELFF
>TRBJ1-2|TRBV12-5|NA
CASGGGLPDDYGYTF
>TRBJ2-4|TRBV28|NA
CASIQGGGRAKNIQYF
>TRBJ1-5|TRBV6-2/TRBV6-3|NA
CASTHVGVFDQPQHF
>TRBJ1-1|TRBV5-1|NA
CASSLVGQGAVFTEAFF
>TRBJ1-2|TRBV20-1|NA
CSAGTGTGGYTF
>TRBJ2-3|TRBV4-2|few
CASSQVRRGEQYF
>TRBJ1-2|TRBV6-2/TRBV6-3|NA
CASSYSGSYTF
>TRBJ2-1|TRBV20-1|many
CSARDLRREQFF
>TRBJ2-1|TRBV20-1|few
CSARGDPLSSYNEQFF
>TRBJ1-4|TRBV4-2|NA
CASSQVREKLFF
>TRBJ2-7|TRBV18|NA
CASSPGQQRPYEQYF